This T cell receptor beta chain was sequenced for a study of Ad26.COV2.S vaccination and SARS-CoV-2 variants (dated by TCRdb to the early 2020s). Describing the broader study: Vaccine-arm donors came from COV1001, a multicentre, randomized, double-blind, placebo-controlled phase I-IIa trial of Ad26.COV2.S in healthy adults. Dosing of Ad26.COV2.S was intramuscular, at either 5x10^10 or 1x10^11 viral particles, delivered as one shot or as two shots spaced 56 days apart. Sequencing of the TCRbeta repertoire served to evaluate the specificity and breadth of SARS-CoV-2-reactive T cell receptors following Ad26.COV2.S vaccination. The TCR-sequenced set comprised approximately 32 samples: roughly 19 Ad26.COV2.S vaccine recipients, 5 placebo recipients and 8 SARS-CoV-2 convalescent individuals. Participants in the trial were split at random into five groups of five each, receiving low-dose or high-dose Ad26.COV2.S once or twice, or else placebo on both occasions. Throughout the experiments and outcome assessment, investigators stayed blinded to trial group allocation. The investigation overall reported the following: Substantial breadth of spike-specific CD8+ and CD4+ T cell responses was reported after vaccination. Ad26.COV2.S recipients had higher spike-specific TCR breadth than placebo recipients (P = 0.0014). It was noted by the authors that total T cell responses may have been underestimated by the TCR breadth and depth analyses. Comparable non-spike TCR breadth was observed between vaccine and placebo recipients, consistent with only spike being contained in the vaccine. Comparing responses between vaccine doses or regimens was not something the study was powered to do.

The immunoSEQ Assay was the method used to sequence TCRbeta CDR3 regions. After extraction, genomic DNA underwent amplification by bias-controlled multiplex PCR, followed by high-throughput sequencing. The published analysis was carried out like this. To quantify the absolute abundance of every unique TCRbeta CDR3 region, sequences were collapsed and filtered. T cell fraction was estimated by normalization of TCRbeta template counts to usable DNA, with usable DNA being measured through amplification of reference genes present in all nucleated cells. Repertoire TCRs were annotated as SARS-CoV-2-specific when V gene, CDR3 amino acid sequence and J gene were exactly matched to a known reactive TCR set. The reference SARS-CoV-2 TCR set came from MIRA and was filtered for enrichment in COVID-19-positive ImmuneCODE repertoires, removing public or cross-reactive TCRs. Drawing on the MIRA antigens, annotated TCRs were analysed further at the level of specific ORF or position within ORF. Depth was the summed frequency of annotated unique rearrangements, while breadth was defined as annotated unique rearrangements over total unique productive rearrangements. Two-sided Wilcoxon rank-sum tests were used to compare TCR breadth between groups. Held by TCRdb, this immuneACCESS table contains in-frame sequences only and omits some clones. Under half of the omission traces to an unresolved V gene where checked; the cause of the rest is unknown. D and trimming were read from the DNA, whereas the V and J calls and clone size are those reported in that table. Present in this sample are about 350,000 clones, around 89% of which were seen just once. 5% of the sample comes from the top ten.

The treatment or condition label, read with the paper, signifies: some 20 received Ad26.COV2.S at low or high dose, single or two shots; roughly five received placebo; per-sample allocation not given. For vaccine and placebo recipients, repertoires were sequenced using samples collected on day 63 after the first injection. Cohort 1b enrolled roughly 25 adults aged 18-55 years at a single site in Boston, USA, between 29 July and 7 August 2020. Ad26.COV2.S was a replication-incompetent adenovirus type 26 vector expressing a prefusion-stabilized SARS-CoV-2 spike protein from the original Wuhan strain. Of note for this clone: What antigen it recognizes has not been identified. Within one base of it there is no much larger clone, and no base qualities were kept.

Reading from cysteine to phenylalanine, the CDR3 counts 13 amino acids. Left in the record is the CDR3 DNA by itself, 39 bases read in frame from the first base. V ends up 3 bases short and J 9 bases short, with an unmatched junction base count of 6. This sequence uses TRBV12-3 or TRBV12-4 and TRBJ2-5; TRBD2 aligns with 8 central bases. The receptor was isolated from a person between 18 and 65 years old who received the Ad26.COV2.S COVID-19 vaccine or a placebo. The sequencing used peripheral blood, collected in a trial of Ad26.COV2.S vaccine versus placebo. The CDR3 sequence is CASSFTGRGAQYF. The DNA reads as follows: TGTGCCAGCAGTTTTACGGGGCGGGGGGCCCAGTACTTC.